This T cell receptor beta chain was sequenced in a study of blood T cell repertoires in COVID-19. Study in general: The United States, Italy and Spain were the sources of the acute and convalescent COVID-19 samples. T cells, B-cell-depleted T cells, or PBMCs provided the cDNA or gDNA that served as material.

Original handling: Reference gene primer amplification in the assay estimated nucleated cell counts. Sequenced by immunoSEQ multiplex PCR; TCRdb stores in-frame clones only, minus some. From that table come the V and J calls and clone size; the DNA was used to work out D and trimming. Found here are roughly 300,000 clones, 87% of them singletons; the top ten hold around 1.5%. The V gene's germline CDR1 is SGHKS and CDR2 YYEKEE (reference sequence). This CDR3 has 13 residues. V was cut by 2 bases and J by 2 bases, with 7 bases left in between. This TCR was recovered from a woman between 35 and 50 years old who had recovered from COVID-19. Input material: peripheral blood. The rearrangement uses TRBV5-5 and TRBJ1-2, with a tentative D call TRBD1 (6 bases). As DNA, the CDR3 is TGTGCCAGCAGCTTAGGACAGAACTATGGCTACACCTTC. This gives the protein CASSLGQNYGYTF.